This note documents a single TCR beta chain sequence. Its cognate antigen has yet to be identified. Per-base quality was not reported, and no clone a single base away is much larger than it. Germline trimming: 4 bases from V, 1 base from J; junction bases outside gene matches: 3. The germline V gene (reference sequence) provides CDR1 LGHDT and CDR2 YNNKEL. The CDR3 numbers 15 residues from cysteine through phenylalanine. Here the CDR3 DNA is all that survives: 45 bases in frame from base 1. Ficoll-Paque density gradient centrifugation was the method used to isolate PBMCs. The data are from a study of T-cell memory formation after mild COVID-19 (dated by TCRdb to the early 2020s). Looking at the study overall: TCR sequence clusters from the two donors were found to be largely donor specific. T-cell clones expanding and contracting after mild COVID-19 in two donors were tracked by longitudinal TCRalpha and TCRbeta repertoire sequencing. The cohort comprised two young, previously healthy adult volunteers, one female and one male. General conclusions and limits of the study: Contracting CD4+ clones turned up mainly in the CM and EM memory subsets, whereas EMRA was where CD8+ clones were enriched. The study covered only a couple of mild cases, and larger cohorts including severe cases with pre-infection samples were considered necessary. From day 15 to 85, contracting clones showed balanced CD4/CD8 phenotypes, whereas a second wave of clones that expanded from day 15 to 37 leaned towards CD4+. Whether the second-wave clones peaking on day 37 were SARS-CoV-2 specific was not confirmed. The detection of some responding clones in pre-infection memory suggests that pre-existing cross-reactive memory T cells joined the SARS-CoV-2 response.

The data were produced on an Illumina NovaSeq 6000. TCRalpha and TCRbeta cDNA libraries were constructed by 5'RACE with constant-segment primers, with sample barcodes and unique molecular identifiers being introduced. RNA was extracted from every sample with Trizol reagent. The libraries were amplified in two PCR steps, and the second step added a second sample barcode and Illumina TruSeq adapters. Sequencing of the libraries was done on an Illumina NovaSeq, producing 2 x 150 bp paired-end reads. On the authors' methods: The reads were demultiplexed and collapsed into UMI-guided consensus sequences using migec v1.2.7. Using mixcr v2.1.11, UMI consensuses were aligned to TRA and TRB V and J templates and then assembled into clonotypes. Clonotypes were classified as expanded or contracted when called significant by both edgeR and NoisET, with noise models trained on biological replicates. For edgeR calls, the cutoffs were a false discovery rate-adjusted p below 0.01 and a log2 fold-change threshold of 1. As an exploratory analysis of dynamics, max-normalized trajectories of the 1000 most abundant clonotypes were examined by PCA with hierarchical clustering. Separately sequenced CD4+ and CD8+ repertoires were used to assign the CD4 or CD8 phenotype of responding clones. The public reads were run again by TCRdb, first through fastp at Q25 and then through MiXCR, and only productive beta chains were kept. Identical CDR3 protein sequences are pooled into one entry, listed with their most common genes and DNA. The V and J calls were not made by the authors but by TCRdb's processing. Here the sample has hundreds of thousands of distinct CDR3 sequences; less than 20% occur a single time. Approximately 20% of the sample is in the top ten clones.

In this chain, TRBV3-1 is recombined with TRBJ2-7; a stretch of 11 junction bases matches TRBD2. This clonotype was obtained from a man aged 18 to 29 who had mild COVID-19 (a few samples of this study predate the infection). The sample titles of this study are shuffled in the database, so cell type and time point are left out; the donor was told from shared clones. What was sequenced was PBMCs or a T cell subset sorted from them (not recorded which). This receptor carries the CDR3 CASSRSGGESYEQYF. The sequenced DNA is TGTGCCAGCAGCCGTAGCGGGGGGGAATCCTACGAGCAGTACTTC.